This TCR beta chain was sequenced during a study of cytomegalovirus exposure and HLA in healthy donors. V lost 5 bases to trimming and J lost 6 bases; unmatched junction nucleotides: 14. CDR1 is LNHDA and CDR2 is SQIVND in the germline V gene (reference sequence). This CDR3 region has 17 residues. The PCR ran on 60 Vbeta and 13 Jbeta primers. Assay used: immunoSEQ multiplex PCR; TCRdb lists only in-frame clones, some missing. The table lists roughly 190,000 clones, around 68% of them singletons. About this clone itself: Its matching antigen is unknown.

Study results and caveats: Further analysis, carried out later, found HLA-associated TCR beta chains more clonally expanded than equally common other chains. Later findings reportedly placed an Asian-associated ancestry cluster below the 666-donor mean for N-insertions. Immune exposure was documented only through CMV serostatus. About 87% or about 30% of the time was how often most TCR beta V segments were productive, according to an earlier analysis.

V usage is TRBV19 and J usage is TRBJ2-1; 9 bases fit TRBD1. The sequenced sample consisted of PBMCs. The TCR sequence derives from a man aged 35 to 55 in good health and CMV-seronegative. The CDR3 spells CASSGTAGQGSGNEQFF. CDR3 DNA: TGTGCCAGTAGTGGGACAGCCGGACAGGGGAGTGGCAATGAGCAGTTCTTC.